This entry concerns a single TCR beta chain. The sample originates from a study of shared clonotypes between healthy human individuals. Sequenced by immunoSEQ multiplex PCR; TCRdb stores in-frame clones only, minus some. The data contain 1 million to 1.2 million clones, approximately 77% of them singletons. Per the germline V gene, CDR1 is SGHVS and CDR2 is FQNEAQ. The V end lost 3 bases, the J end lost 3 bases, and 11 bases lay between the germline ends. CDR3 length equals 15 residues. The sequencing input was memory CD4+ T cells from PBMCs. Described subset: CD45RA-negative fraction. This clonotype was obtained from a man between 18 and 29 years old in good health. Some clones in this sample may be carry-over from other donors' samples. The genes are TRBV7-8 and TRBJ1-4; a weak D match, TRBD1 (5 bases). CDR3 nucleotide sequence: TGTGCCAGCAGCTTTGATTTGGGGGCTAATGAAAAACTGTTTTTT. Translation: CASSFDLGANEKLFF.